Sequencing of this T cell receptor (beta chain) was carried out in a study of cytomegalovirus exposure and HLA in healthy donors. Primers for the PCR totalled 60 Vbeta and 13 Jbeta. TCRdb's copy holds only in-frame clones and misses some; the assay was immunoSEQ multiplex PCR. In the table there are some 190,000 clones, over 65% of which are singletons. From germline, CDR1 is SGHAT and CDR2 FQNNGV. Trimming stripped 5 bases from V and 3 bases from J, with 9 bases between. The CDR3 has 13 amino acids. The specimen was PBMCs. The receptor comes from a man in his forties in good health and CMV-seropositive. The chain links TRBV11-2 to TRBJ2-3; perhaps TRBD1 as D (5 bases). The CDR3 reads CASSLRQTDTQYF. The DNA of the CDR3 is TGTGCCAGCAGCCTCAGACAGACAGATACGCAGTATTTT.